The 3 T cell receptor beta chains in this list originate from one sample, sequenced in a study of T cell changes during pregnancy in multiple sclerosis. Repertoires were generated with immunoSEQ multiplex PCR, while TCRdb's copy carries only in-frame clones and drops some. The sample contains roughly 50,000 clones, approximately 92% of which appear only once. Sequencing was performed on CD4+ T cells from peripheral blood mononuclear cells, taken in the third trimester of pregnancy. These receptors were taken from a female donor with multiple sclerosis, enrolled in a pregnancy study.

The CDR3 nucleotides are TGTGCCAGCAGCGTTACAGGGGGCGGTGGCAATGAGCAGTTCTTC. Protein sequence: CASSVTGGGGNEQFF. This chain connects TRBV7-9 to TRBJ2-1; 9 bases line up with TRBD1. J gave up 6 bases and V 5 bases, and 8 bases lay outside the gene matches. Germline V CDR1 and CDR2: SEHNR, FQNEAQ (reference sequence). The CDR3 length is 15 residues.

The genes are TRBV7-9 and TRBJ2-3; 8 nucleotides match TRBD2. This CDR3 spans 14 amino acids. The V gene's germline CDR1 is SEHNR and CDR2 FQNEAQ (reference sequence). With 5 bases clipped from V and 2 bases from J, the junction kept 3 bases outside the gene matches. This CDR3 reads CASSSSGTTDTQYF. The CDR3 DNA sequence: TGTGCCAGCAGCAGTAGCGGGACCACAGATACGCAGTATTTT.

The chain recombines TRBV30 with TRBJ1-1; D unclear. Germline V gives CDR1 GTSNPN, CDR2 SVGIG (reference sequence). This CDR3 region has 13 residues. V was trimmed by 2 bases and J by 0 bases, leaving 7 bases between them. In nucleotides, the CDR3 is TGTGCCTGGAGTATACAGATGAACACTGAAGCTTTCTTT. This gives the protein CAWSIQMNTEAFF.